The clone carrying this T cell receptor (beta chain) came up a few times. Profiled with immunoSEQ multiplex PCR; TCRdb holds only in-frame clones, not every one. In the table there are 60,000 to 80,000 clones, 89% of which are singletons. This specimen comes from a study of OX40 agonist ivuxolimab in advanced cancers. Study summary: Ivuxolimab is an agonistic anti-OX40 (CD134) antibody, and patients were treated with it. Dose-escalation cases comprised hepatocellular carcinoma, melanoma, renal cell or head and neck cancer. Prior therapy, whether anti-PD-1, anti-PD-L1 or anti-CTLA-4, was allowed, and 40% had some.

CDR1 is MDHEN and CDR2 is SYDVKM in the germline V gene. The CDR3 sequence is 15 residues long. Trimming shortened V by 5 bases and J by 9 bases, and 23 bases separated the two germline ends. The receptor was derived from an adult with an advanced solid tumor such as melanoma, head and neck, liver or kidney cancer. The specimen was CD4+ or CD8+ T cells sorted from blood, collected in a trial of the OX40 agonist ivuxolimab. The chain uses TRBV28 and TRBJ2-7; D uncertain. The chain's CDR3 is CASSLRSYPLRRQYF. Here the CDR3 DNA reads TGTGCCAGCAGTCTAAGATCTTATCCCCTTCGTAGGCAGTACTTC. Variable domain in full (rest from reference TRBV28 and TRBJ2-7): DVKVTQSSRYLVKRTGEKVFLECVQDMDHENMFWYRQDPGLGLRLIYFSYDVKMKEKGDIPEGYSVSREKKERFSLILESASTNQTSMYLCASSLRSYPLRRQYFGPGTRLTVT.